The 6 T cell receptor beta chains reported below all come from one sample, sequenced in a study of T-cell memory formation after mild COVID-19. Via MiXCR, TCRdb re-called the 5' RACE reads, giving one row per CDR3 protein. The data hold a few hundred thousand distinct CDR3 sequences, with 20% observed a single time. Sequencing was carried out using PBMCs or a T cell subset sorted from them (not recorded which). The receptors here all came from a man aged 18-30 years who had mild COVID-19 (a few samples of this study predate the infection). Cell type and time point are not known.

V is TRBV29-1 and J is TRBJ1-1, with a weak D call TRBD1 (5 bases). The germline V gene has CDR1 SQVTM and CDR2 ANQGSEA. Trimming stripped 0 bases from V and 7 bases from J, with 12 bases between. This CDR3 contains 13 residues. The CDR3 DNA follows: TGCAGCGTTGAAGATGTCACAGGTGGTGAAGCTTTCTTT. Its translation: CSVEDVTGGEAFF.

The rearrangement uses TRBV4-3 and TRBJ2-7, with D perhaps matching TRBD1 (6 bases). CDR1 is LGHNA, CDR2 YSLEER, per germline. The CDR3 runs to 17 residues. V was pared by 0 bases and J by 1 base, with 16 bases between. CDR3: CASSQDYRELFSYEQYF. The DNA of the CDR3 is TGCGCCAGCAGCCAAGATTACAGGGAGTTATTTTCCTACGAGCAGTACTTC.

This chain joins TRBV6-1 and TRBJ2-5, with TRBD2 identical over 11 bases. Trimming at V came to 6 bases and at J to 4 bases, leaving 4 bases not matched to a gene. The CDR3 loop spans 14 amino acids. The germline CDR1 and CDR2 sequences are MNHNS and SASEGT. CDR3 in amino acids: CASRIAGGPETQYF. The CDR3 coding sequence is TGTGCCAGCAGGATAGCGGGGGGGCCAGAGACCCAGTACTTC.

This clonotype has only a few counts. The rearrangement joins TRBV6-2 or TRBV6-3 to TRBJ2-3; unclear D gene. Germline V gene sequence: CDR1 MNHEY, CDR2 SVGEGT. The CDR3 extends over 16 amino acids. The V gene lost 2 bases and the J gene lost 6 bases, with 18 bases spanning the gap. In DNA form, the CDR3 reads TGTGCCAGCAGTTACGGCGTGCAGGCCACTTTGGATACGCAGTATTTT. It encodes CASSYGVQATLDTQYF.

The chain couples TRBV5-1 to TRBJ1-1; the D gene is possibly TRBD1 (5 bases). The V gene lost 4 bases and the J gene lost 7 bases, with 17 bases spanning the gap. The CDR3 totals 14 residues. Germline CDR1 SGHRS, CDR2 YFSETQ. The CDR3 sequence: CASSMWDPEGEAFF. CDR3 coding DNA: TGCGCCAGCAGCATGTGGGACCCCGAGGGTGAAGCTTTCTTT.

This clonotype showed up just once. V is TRBV20-1 and J is TRBJ1-1; 7 bases fit TRBD1. This CDR3 is 13 amino acids long. The V gene end was trimmed by 3 bases and the J gene end by 11 bases; junction bases not matched to a gene: 12. Germline V CDR1 and CDR2: DFQATT, SNEGSKA (reference sequence). The CDR3 here is CSARSGTDTRAFF. In DNA, the CDR3 is TGCAGTGCTAGGTCCGGGACAGACACGCGGGCTTTCTTT.